This entry concerns a single T cell receptor beta chain. This entry comes from a study of shared clonotypes between healthy human individuals. The protocol was immunoSEQ multiplex PCR, while the TCRdb copy is restricted to in-frame clones and leaves out a portion. The sample has nearly 750,000 clones, approximately 77% seen once. This CDR3 region has 17 residues. J lost 6 bases, V lost 1 base, and 11 bases had no gene match. CDR1 and CDR2 (germline): MGHRA, YSYEKL. The chain recombines TRBV4-1 with TRBJ1-5; 8 positions agree with TRBD1. The sequenced material came from memory CD4+ T cells sorted from blood. The subset is: CD45RA-negative fraction. The TCR originated in a woman aged 25 to 39 in good health. CDR3 protein: CASSQGGRGQRGQPQHF. The CDR3, as DNA: TGCGCCAGCAGCCAAGGGGGCAGGGGGCAGAGGGGTCAGCCCCAGCATTTT.